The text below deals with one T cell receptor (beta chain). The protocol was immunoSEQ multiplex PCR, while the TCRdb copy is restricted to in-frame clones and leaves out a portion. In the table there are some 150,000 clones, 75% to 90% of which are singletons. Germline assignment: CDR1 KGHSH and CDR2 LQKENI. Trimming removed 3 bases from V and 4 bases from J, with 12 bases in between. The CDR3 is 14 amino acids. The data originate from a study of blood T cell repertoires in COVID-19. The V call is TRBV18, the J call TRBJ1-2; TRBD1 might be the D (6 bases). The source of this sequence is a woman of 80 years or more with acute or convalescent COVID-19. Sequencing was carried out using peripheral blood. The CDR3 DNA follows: TGTGCCAGCTCACCCAATATGGACAGCTATGGCTACACCTTC. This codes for CASSPNMDSYGYTF.